This T cell receptor (beta chain) was sequenced for a study of OX40 agonist ivuxolimab in advanced cancers. About the research overall: Three patients, one with hepatocellular carcinoma and two with cutaneous melanoma, achieved partial responses. Findings and caveats of the study: The mean number of expanded clones was higher in CD8+ T cells than in CD4+.

The table lists this clone with a few counts. Its target is not known. Germline CDR1 reads MRHNA; CDR2 reads SNTAGT. V was trimmed by 3 bases and J by 0 bases, leaving 5 bases between them. The CDR3 totals 14 residues. Data came from immunoSEQ multiplex PCR; TCRdb stores just in-frame clones and leaves some out. The table lists more than 80,000 clones, approximately 87% of them singletons. Source: CD4+ or CD8+ T cells sorted from blood, taken in a trial of the OX40 agonist ivuxolimab. J is TRBJ2-2 and V is TRBV6-4; D gene unclear. The receptor was isolated from an adult with an advanced solid tumor such as melanoma, head and neck, liver or kidney cancer. The CDR3 region has the DNA TGTGCCAGCAGTGAGTTGGCGAACACCGGGGAGCTGTTTTTT. Its protein is CASSELANTGELFF.